Described below is a single T cell receptor beta chain sequence and its context. As yet, its antigen is unknown. Negatively enriched CD4+ T cells were divided by CD45RA into naive and memory. Produced via immunoSEQ multiplex PCR; TCRdb's table is partial and in-frame only. The data show about 2.4 million clones, 80% to 95% seen once. Germline CDR1 is SGDLS and CDR2 is YYNGEE. The V segment lost 0 bases and the J segment 0 bases; nucleotides outside the gene matches: 7. This CDR3 has 17 residues. The data originate from a study of shared clonotypes between healthy human individuals. Broader study findings: Naive CD4 clonotypes were shared across a handful of donors at around 5%. Naive subsets generally had larger estimated richness than memory subsets.

The sequence was obtained from a man between 18 and 29 years old in good health. Some clones in this sample may be carry-over from other donors' samples. The sample taken for sequencing was naive CD4+ T cells from PBMCs. Subset indicated: CD45RA+ positively selected. This chain connects TRBV9 to TRBJ2-3; TRBD2 agrees at 7 bases. The DNA for the CDR3 is TGTGCCAGCAGCGTAGGGGTCACTAGCGTGAGCACAGATACGCAGTATTTT. Amino acid sequence: CASSVGVTSVSTDTQYF.